A selection of T cell receptor beta chains follows, all from one sample in a study of CD8+ T cells in alopecia areata. TCRdb keeps only in-frame clones here, not all; method: immunoSEQ multiplex PCR. Found here are roughly 200,000 clones, about 53% of them singletons; the top ten hold approximately 11%. This sample comprised CD8+ T cells sorted from blood, obtained at week 24, from a patient treated with tofacitinib. These receptors came from a human donor with alopecia areata. Both conserved end residues are part of each CDR3. The D gene is left open where the match is weak. Expanded clones are given a class, and other clones once, few, many or no size at all.

CDR3 protein,CDR3 DNA,D gene,V gene,clone size,J gene
CAWATGYEQYF,TGTGCCTGGGCCACAGGCTACGAGCAGTACTTC,NA,TRBV30,few,TRBJ2-7
CASSLGQGDGYTF,TGTGCCAGCAGCTTGGGACAGGGGGATGGCTACACCTTC,TRBD1,TRBV7-9,NA,TRBJ1-2
CASRQSGQSNEKLFF,TGTGCCAGCAGACAATCGGGACAGAGTAATGAAAAACTGTTTTTT,TRBD1,TRBV6-5,NA,TRBJ1-4
CASSVASRATDTQYF,TGTGCCAGCAGCGTAGCGTCCCGGGCAACTGATACGCAGTATTTT,NA,TRBV9,NA,TRBJ2-3
CASSSGGQGNSPLHF,TGTGCCAGCAGCTCCGGTGGACAGGGGAATTCACCCCTCCACTTT,TRBD1,TRBV5-6,NA,TRBJ1-6
CASSVYSGNQETQYF,TGTGCCAGCAGCGTATATAGCGGAAACCAAGAGACCCAGTACTTC,NA,TRBV9,NA,TRBJ2-5
CASSYGTGDYGYTF,TGTGCCAGCAGTTACGGGACAGGGGACTATGGCTACACCTTC,TRBD1,TRBV6-5,NA,TRBJ1-2
CSVLPPQAYNEQFF,TGCAGCGTTTTACCACCCCAGGCCTACAATGAGCAGTTCTTC,NA,TRBV29-1,few,TRBJ2-1
CASISGTSGYEQYF,TGTGCCAGCATTTCCGGGACTAGCGGGTACGAGCAGTACTTC,TRBD2,TRBV2,NA,TRBJ2-7
CALIGGVGTEAFF,TGTGCCCTAATTGGGGGGGTTGGCACTGAAGCTTTCTTT,NA,TRBV30,once,TRBJ1-1
CASSWTADPYNEQFF,TGTGCCAGCAGCTGGACAGCGGACCCCTACAATGAGCAGTTCTTC,NA,TRBV7-2,NA,TRBJ2-1
CASSAPRDSLRYGYTF,TGTGCCAGCAGCGCTCCCCGGGACAGCTTGCGCTATGGCTACACCTTC,TRBD1,TRBV9,NA,TRBJ1-2
CATSRTGNQPQHF,TGTGCCACCAGCAGAACTGGCAATCAGCCCCAGCATTTT,NA,TRBV15,NA,TRBJ1-5
CASSLERSGAYNEQFF,TGCGCCAGCAGCTTGGAGCGGAGCGGGGCTTACAATGAGCAGTTCTTC,TRBD2,TRBV5-1,NA,TRBJ2-1
CAQSQGLNTEAFF,TGTGCCCAATCACAGGGACTGAACACTGAAGCTTTCTTT,NA,TRBV30,once,TRBJ1-1
CASGPPREQYF,TGTGCCAGCGGACCCCCCAGGGAGCAGTACTTC,NA,TRBV11-2,NA,TRBJ2-7